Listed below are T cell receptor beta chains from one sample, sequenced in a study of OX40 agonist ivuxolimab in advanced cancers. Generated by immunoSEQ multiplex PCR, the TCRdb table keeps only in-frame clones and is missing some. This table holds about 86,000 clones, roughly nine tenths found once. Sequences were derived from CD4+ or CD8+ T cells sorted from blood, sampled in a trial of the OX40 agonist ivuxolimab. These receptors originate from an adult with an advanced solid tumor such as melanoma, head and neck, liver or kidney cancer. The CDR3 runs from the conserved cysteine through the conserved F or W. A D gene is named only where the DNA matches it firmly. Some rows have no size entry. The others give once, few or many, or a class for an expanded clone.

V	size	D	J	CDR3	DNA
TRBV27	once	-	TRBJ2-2	CASRQGRANTGELFF	TGTGCCAGCAGACAGGGGAGGGCGAACACCGGGGAGCTGTTTTTT
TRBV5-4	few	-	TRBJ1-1	CASSVGQRNTEAFF	TGTGCCAGCAGCGTGGGTCAGAGGAACACTGAAGCTTTCTTT
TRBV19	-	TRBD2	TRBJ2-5	CASSASGRALRETQYF	TGTGCCAGTAGTGCTAGCGGGAGGGCCTTAAGAGAGACCCAGTACTTC
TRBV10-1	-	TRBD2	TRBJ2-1	CASSPSGSPGGQFF	TGCGCCAGCAGTCCGAGCGGGAGTCCCGGAGGGCAGTTCTTC
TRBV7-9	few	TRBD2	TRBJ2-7	CASSPGTRHEQYF	TGTGCCAGCAGCCCCGGGACTAGACACGAGCAGTACTTC
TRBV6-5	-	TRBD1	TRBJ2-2	CASRRTGGTGELFF	TGTGCCAGCAGGAGGACAGGGGGGACCGGGGAGCTGTTTTTT
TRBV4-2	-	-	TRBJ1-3	CASSPAMPGATGNTIYF	TGTGCCAGCAGCCCGGCCATGCCAGGGGCGACTGGAAACACCATATATTTT
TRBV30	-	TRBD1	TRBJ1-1	CAWSAPWQGARFTAFF	TGTGCCTGGAGTGCCCCCTGGCAGGGGGCAAGGTTTACCGCTTTCTTT
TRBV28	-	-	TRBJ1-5	CASSLETPNQPQHF	TGTGCCAGCAGTTTAGAGACACCCAATCAGCCCCAGCATTTT
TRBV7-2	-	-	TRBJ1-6	CASSALAGVDSPLHF	TGTGCCAGCAGCGCCCTAGCGGGGGTCGATTCACCCCTCCACTTT
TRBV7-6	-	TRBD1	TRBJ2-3	CASSTGTGTDTQYF	TGTGCCAGCAGCACCGGGACAGGGACGGATACGCAGTATTTT
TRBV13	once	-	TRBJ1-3	CASSSSRKAGNTIYF	TGTGCCAGCAGCTCCTCAAGGAAAGCTGGAAACACCATATATTTT
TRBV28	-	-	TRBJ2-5	CASSSSTVYQETQYF	TGTGCCAGCAGTTCAAGCACAGTGTACCAAGAGACCCAGTACTTC
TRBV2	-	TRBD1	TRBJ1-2	CASRGDRANYGYTF	TGTGCCAGCAGGGGGGACAGAGCTAACTATGGCTACACCTTC
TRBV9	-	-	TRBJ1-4	CASSVLGWGRVYEKLFF	TGTGCCAGCAGCGTATTAGGTTGGGGTAGGGTTTATGAAAAACTGTTTTTT
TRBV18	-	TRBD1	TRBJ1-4	CASSLEQGAQEKLFF	TGTGCCAGCTCGCTAGAACAGGGGGCTCAAGAAAAACTGTTTTTT
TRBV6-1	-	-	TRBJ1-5	CASSESIPKAYSNQPQHF	TGTGCCAGCAGTGAATCGATACCCAAAGCTTATAGCAATCAGCCCCAGCATTTT
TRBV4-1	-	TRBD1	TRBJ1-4	CASGRTGVANEKLFF	TGCGCCAGCGGACGAACAGGGGTAGCTAATGAAAAACTGTTTTTT
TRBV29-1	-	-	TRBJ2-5	CSGANPGGKTQYF	TGCAGCGGCGCGAACCCAGGGGGGAAGACCCAGTACTTC
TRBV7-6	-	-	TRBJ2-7	CASSSGGAGSYEQYF	TGTGCCAGCAGCTCCGGGGGCGCTGGCTCCTACGAGCAGTACTTC
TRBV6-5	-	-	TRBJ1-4	CASGVTDSNEKLFF	TGTGCCAGCGGGGTAACAGACTCTAATGAAAAACTGTTTTTT
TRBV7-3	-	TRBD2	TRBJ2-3	CASSLRLAGATDTQYF	TGTGCCAGCAGCCTTCGACTAGCGGGAGCCACAGATACGCAGTATTTT
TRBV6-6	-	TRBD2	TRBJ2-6	CASIAGEAGANVLTF	TGTGCCAGCATTGCGGGAGAGGCTGGGGCCAACGTCCTGACTTTC
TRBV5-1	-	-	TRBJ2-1	CASSSVLGMGYNEQFF	TGCGCCAGCAGCTCTGTCCTCGGGATGGGGTACAATGAGCAGTTCTTC
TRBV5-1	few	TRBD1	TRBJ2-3	CASSLGDRDPDTQYF	TGCGCCAGCAGCTTGGGGGACAGGGACCCAGATACGCAGTATTTT